The present TCR beta chain was sequenced within a study of T cells in Graves' hyperthyroidism and ophthalmopathy. Study-wide points: The blood repertoire included most of the expanded thyroid clonotypes above 0.001.

Researchers amplified the TCR beta CDR3 regions from RNA transcripts. The TCR CDR3 was amplified in a first-round RT-PCR using the HTBI primer set. TCRdb reprocessed the multiplex PCR reads via MiXCR and lists one record per CDR3 protein. The top ten clones hold about 13% of a sample with 400,000 to 500,000 distinct CDR3 sequences, approximately 14% of them seen once. The CDR3 contains 16 residues. The J segment lost 3 bases and the V segment lost 4 bases, leaving 12 bases of the junction unmatched. The germline gives CDR1 MNHEY, CDR2 SMNVEV (reference sequence). This clonotype has a count of ten or more. Its antigen is undetermined.

Sequencing was performed on blood. This TCR was recovered from a man aged 18-30 years with Graves' ophthalmopathy. The rearrangement uses TRBV27 and TRBJ2-7; 7 bases fit TRBD1. The CDR3 loop is CASSSTSLAGGYEQYF. For the CDR3, the DNA is TGTGCCAGCAGTTCGACCTCATTGGCAGGGGGCTACGAGCAGTACTTC.